These 2 T cell receptor beta chains originate from one sample sequenced in a study of naive and memory T cell subsets. The SP2 primer and nested alpha and beta constant region primers amplified ligated cDNA in four rounds. TCRdb itself ran the UMI-ligation and nested PCR reads through MiXCR, one entry per CDR3 protein. Of more than 13,000 distinct CDR3 sequences listed, roughly 5% are singletons. As to treatment: skin biopsy from PPD injection site in Mantoux-positive individual. An oligonucleotide containing a UMI was ligated to the 3' end of TCR cDNA. The sequencing used skin, collected from a tuberculin skin test site. These receptors came from an adult in good health.

This clonotype was counted between two and nine times. CDR3 DNA: TGTGCCAGCTCACCCGTCGGGACCACCGAATATGGCTACACCTTC. Amino acids: CASSPVGTTEYGYTF. This chain connects TRBV18 to TRBJ1-2; D possibly corresponds to TRBD1 (5 bases). Trimming removed 3 bases at V and 5 bases at J, with 16 bases between. CDR1 and CDR2 from the germline V gene are KGHSH and LQKENI. The CDR3 loop spans 15 amino acids.

Comments on this clonotype: Possible read error: a much larger clone is one base away. The chain carries TRBV5-1 and TRBJ2-2; D is ambiguous. CDR1 and CDR2 from the germline V gene are SGHRS and YFSETQ. The CDR3 has 11 amino acids. Deletions cut 3 bases from V and 9 bases from J, with 6 bases between. CDR3 in amino acids: CASSWRWELFF. The CDR3 DNA sequence: TGCGCCAGCAGCTGGCGCTGGGAGCTGTTTTTT.